The 13 T cell receptor beta chains reported below all come from one sample, sequenced in a study of CD8 T cells in Susac syndrome. A quantity of about 0.5 to 1 ug RNA underwent reverse transcription using random hexamers. One entry per CDR3 protein results from TCRdb running MiXCR on the immunoSEQ multiplex PCR reads. The profile shows 240,000 or so distinct CDR3 sequences, approximately 95% of them singletons. The sample comprised CD4+ T cells from PBMCs. Receptors originate from a human donor with Susac syndrome.

CDR3 nucleotide sequence: TGCAGCGTTGTCGTTAGCAAGTCCTACAATGAGCAGTTCTTC. This codes for CSVVVSKSYNEQFF. V and J are TRBV29-1 and TRBJ2-1; no clear D gene. Trimming took 4 bases from V and 1 from J, leaving 11 bases between them. The CDR3 runs 14 residues. Germline V gene lookup returns CDR1 SQVTM and CDR2 ANQGSEA.

In DNA form, the CDR3 reads TGTGCCAGCTCACCAGAAGCGACAGGAACTAGCACAGATACGCAGTATTTT. Amino acids: CASSPEATGTSTDTQYF. The chain combines TRBV18 with TRBJ2-3, with D tentatively TRBD1 (6 bases). V was pared by 2 bases and J by 0 bases, with 15 bases between. The V gene's germline CDR1 is KGHSH and CDR2 LQKENI. This CDR3 region has 17 residues.

The rearrangement uses TRBV12-3 or TRBV12-4 and TRBJ2-1; tentative D call: TRBD2 (6 bases). Deletions cut 10 bases from V and 9 bases from J, with 22 bases between. The length of the CDR3 is 14 residues. DNA of the CDR3: TGTGCCACGGTGCGGGACGCTATCTTCGGTGAGCAGTTCTTC. This translates into CATVRDAIFGEQFF.

This sequence joins TRBV14 and TRBJ2-7; 12 nucleotides agree with TRBD1. With 1 base clipped from V and 7 bases from J, the junction kept 5 bases outside the gene matches. Per germline, CDR1 SGHDN and CDR2 FVKESK. The CDR3 totals 15 residues. The chain's CDR3 is CASSQVGQGAKEQYF. CDR3 DNA: TGTGCCAGCAGCCAAGTGGGACAGGGGGCAAAGGAGCAGTACTTC.

This chain connects TRBV7-3 to TRBJ1-2; maybe TRBD1 (6 bases). Between the trimmed V and J ends, which lost 5 bases and 3 bases, there was a span of 13 bases. This CDR3 is built from 14 residues. Germline assignment: CDR1 SGHTA and CDR2 FQGTGA. The CDR3 protein is CASSLYGGDYGYTF. The CDR3 nucleotides read TGTGCCAGCAGCCTTTATGGGGGCGACTATGGCTACACCTTC.

The chain joins TRBV7-2 to TRBJ2-7, with 11 bases lining up with TRBD2. Germline V gene sequence: CDR1 SGHTA, CDR2 FQGNSA. V gave up 5 bases and J gave up 2 bases; unmatched junction bases: 11. This CDR3 spans 17 amino acids. The CDR3, as DNA: TGTGCCAGCAGCCGGACGGTAGCGGGAGGGAAGGCCTACGAGCAGTACTTC. It encodes CASSRTVAGGKAYEQYF. The full variable domain, its missing parts supplied by reference TRBV7-2 and TRBJ2-7, is GAGVSQSPSNKVTEKGKDVELRCDPISGHTALYWYRQSLGQGLEFLIYFQGNSAPDKSGLPSDRFSAERTGGSVSTLTIQRTQQEDSAVYLCASSRTVAGGKAYEQYFGPGTRLTVT.

The V gene is TRBV29-1, the J gene TRBJ1-5; 7 bases line up with TRBD1. CDR3 length: 13 amino acids. J gave up 3 bases and V 3 bases, and 2 bases lay outside the gene matches. CDR1 and CDR2 from the germline V gene are SQVTM and ANQGSEA. The DNA for the CDR3 is TGCAGCGTTGAGACAGGGCCCAATCAGCCCCAGCATTTT. Translated: CSVETGPNQPQHF.

The genes are TRBV6-1 and TRBJ2-3, with 11 bases identical to TRBD2. Germline CDR1 MNHNS, CDR2 SASEGT. After removal of 6 bases from V and 1 base from J, the junction contained 6 bases not matched to a gene. The CDR3 extends over 16 amino acids. CDR3 amino acids: CASSRGLADRTDTQYF. In DNA, the CDR3 is TGTGCCAGCAGCCGGGGACTAGCGGACCGCACAGATACGCAGTATTTT.

This clonotype has more than one count but fewer than ten. The chain is built from TRBV5-1 and TRBJ2-7; D call uncertain. V lost 4 bases to trimming and J lost 3 bases, with 14 bases between them. Germline CDR1 and CDR2: SGHRS and YFSETQ. The CDR3 consists of 14 residues. The CDR3 spells CASSPRSDGYEQYF. The CDR3 coding sequence is TGCGCCAGCAGCCCTCGCTCGGATGGCTACGAGCAGTACTTC.

The chain combines TRBV9 with TRBJ2-1, with TRBD2 as a possible D gene (5 bases). Germline lookup yields CDR1 SGDLS and CDR2 YYNGEE. CDR3 length equals 13 residues. Trimming stripped 0 bases from V and 12 bases from J, with 13 bases between. The CDR3 DNA sequence: TGTGCCAGCAGCGTAGTTCCCAGCGGAGGGCAGTTCTTC. It specifies CASSVVPSGGQFF.

A note on this clonotype: A junction boundary mismatches the germline segment, possibly from a read error. V gene TRBV7-9 combines with J gene TRBJ1-2, with 9 bases aligning to TRBD1. CDR1 is SEHNR and CDR2 is FQNEAQ in the germline V gene (reference sequence). There are 12 residues in the CDR3. CDR3 in amino acids: CASSLATGTGSF. CDR3 coding DNA: TGTGCCAGCAGCTTAGCAACCGGGACAGGGAGTTTC.

The chain carries TRBV20-1 and TRBJ1-1; no clear D gene. V was shortened by 6 bases and J by 4 bases, with 12 bases between the two germline ends. Germline loops: CDR1 DFQATT, CDR2 SNEGSKA (reference sequence). The CDR3 consists of 12 residues. CDR3 nucleotides: TGCAGTGCGCCCCTCCGGGGCACTGAAGCTTTCTTT. This gives the protein CSAPLRGTEAFF.

The chain combines TRBV6-5 with TRBJ2-1, with D maybe TRBD2 (6 bases). Per germline, CDR1 MNHEY and CDR2 SVGAGI. The CDR3 extends over 14 amino acids. The V end lost 9 bases, the J end lost 0 bases, and 12 bases lay between the germline ends. CDR3 amino acids: CASQRAYSYNEQFF. CDR3 DNA sequence: TGTGCCAGTCAGCGGGCATACTCCTACAATGAGCAGTTCTTC.